This T cell receptor (beta chain) was recorded in a study of T cell repertoires in cytomegalovirus infection. Whole-study context: It was the public TCR beta signatures that indicated both CMV infection and matching HLA type.

Concerning this clonotype: What it binds is unknown.

General observations from the study: Dominating the ex vivo response were TCR beta clonotypes that were CMV-specific and HLA-C-restricted. Cumulative public TCR beta family frequency identified carriers of CMV plus the relevant HLA.

This CDR3 comprises 16 residues. V lost 4 bases to trimming and J lost 1 base; unmatched junction nucleotides: 6. Germline V gives CDR1 SGDLS, CDR2 YYNGEE. TCRdb reprocessed the reads with MiXCR, giving one entry per CDR3 protein. Of approximately 730,000 distinct CDR3 sequences in the sample, about 33% were seen once. The sequences come from cultured PBMCs, collected from culture after CMV antigen stimulation. The receptor was derived from a human donor in good health (CMV status not recorded). Some clones in this sample may be carry-over from other donors' samples. The chain is built from TRBV9 and TRBJ2-7; 12 bases are a match to TRBD2. In DNA form, the CDR3 reads TGTGCCAGCAGCCCCAGGACTAGCGGGGTTTCCTACGAGCAGTACTTC. Protein: CASSPRTSGVSYEQYF.